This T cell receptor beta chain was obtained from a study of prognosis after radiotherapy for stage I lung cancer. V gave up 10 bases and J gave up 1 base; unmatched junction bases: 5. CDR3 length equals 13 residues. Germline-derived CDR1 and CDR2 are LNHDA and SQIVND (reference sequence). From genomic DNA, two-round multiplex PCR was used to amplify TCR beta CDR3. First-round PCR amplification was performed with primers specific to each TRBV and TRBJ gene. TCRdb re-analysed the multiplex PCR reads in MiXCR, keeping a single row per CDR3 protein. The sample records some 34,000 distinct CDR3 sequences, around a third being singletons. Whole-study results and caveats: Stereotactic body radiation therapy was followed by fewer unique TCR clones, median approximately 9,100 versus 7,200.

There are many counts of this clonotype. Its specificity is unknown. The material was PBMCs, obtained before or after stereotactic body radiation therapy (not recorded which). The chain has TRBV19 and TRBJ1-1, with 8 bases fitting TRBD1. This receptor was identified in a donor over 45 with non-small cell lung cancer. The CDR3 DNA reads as TGTGCCACCAAGACAGGGGAGAACACTGAAGCTTTCTTT. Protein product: CATKTGENTEAFF.